This T cell receptor (beta chain) emerged from a study of T cell responses to AZD1222 COVID-19 vaccine. The CDR3 has 16 amino acids. The germline V gene has CDR1 SGHTA and CDR2 FQGNSA. V was clipped by 5 bases and J by 4 bases, with 20 bases between them. Sequenced by immunoSEQ multiplex PCR; TCRdb stores in-frame clones only, minus some. The data contain 75,000 to 100,000 clones, about 89% of them singletons. The sequence was collected from an adult in good health. The chain uses TRBV7-2 and TRBJ1-2, with D maybe TRBD1 (5 bases). The sequencing here drew on peripheral blood, taken on day 0 of AZD1222 vaccination. The CDR3 loop reads CASSGHVSGQGYGYTF. The CDR3 nucleotides read TGTGCCAGCAGCGGGCATGTTTCGGGGCAAGGCTATGGCTACACCTTC.